The 13 T cell receptor beta chains given below trace back to one sample, sequenced in a study of T cell repertoires in cytomegalovirus infection. TCRdb processed the reads anew with MiXCR; each CDR3 protein has one entry. This table holds 350,000 to 550,000 distinct CDR3 sequences, roughly 30% found once. The sample was PBMCs. These receptors were collected from a human donor in good health (CMV status not recorded). Some clones in this sample may be carry-over from other donors' samples.

This clonotype was detected only a few times. The chain employs TRBV20-1 and TRBJ1-3, with D tentatively TRBD1 (5 bases). This CDR3 has 14 residues. From germline, CDR1 is DFQATT and CDR2 SNEGSKA (reference sequence). V was clipped by 0 bases and J by 4 bases, with 10 bases between them. The DNA of the CDR3 is TGCAGTGCTAGAGATCTAAAGGGGGGAAACACCATATATTTT. It specifies CSARDLKGGNTIYF.

This clonotype was counted only a few times. The rearrangement joins TRBV5-1 to TRBJ2-2; no reliable D call. This CDR3 has 16 residues. V was clipped by 0 bases and J by 3 bases, with 12 bases between them. Per germline, CDR1 SGHRS and CDR2 YFSETQ. CDR3 residues: CASSLASTAYTGELFF. In nucleotides, the CDR3 is TGCGCCAGCAGCTTGGCTTCGACCGCCTACACCGGGGAGCTGTTTTTT.

This clonotype was found many times. V and J are TRBV2 and TRBJ1-6; the D gene is possibly TRBD1 (6 bases). V gave up 8 bases and J gave up 10 bases, with 15 bases separating them. The CDR3 runs 13 residues. CDR1 and CDR2 (germline): SNHLY, FYNNEI. The CDR3 region has the DNA TGTGCCAGCTCTCGGGGGCTTCTCTCACCCCTCCACTTT. As protein: CASSRGLLSPLHF.

This clonotype was seen ten or more times. J is TRBJ2-6 and V is TRBV7-2, with TRBD1 as a possible D gene (5 bases). V lost 4 bases and J 2 bases, leaving 12 bases between the germline ends. Germline lookup yields CDR1 SGHTA and CDR2 FQGNSA. The CDR3 runs 16 residues. The CDR3 sequence is CASSSQGLPGANVLTF. The CDR3 bases are TGTGCCAGCAGCTCTCAGGGCCTCCCTGGGGCCAACGTCCTGACTTTC.

This clonotype was recorded a few times. The chain's CDR3 is CSATRPNTEAFF. The CDR3 DNA sequence: TGCAGTGCCACAAGGCCGAACACTGAAGCTTTCTTT. The V and J genes are TRBV20-1 and TRBJ1-1; no clear D. CDR1 is DFQATT and CDR2 is SNEGSKA in the germline V gene (reference sequence). The CDR3 runs 12 residues. V was pared by 6 bases and J by 1 base, with 9 bases between.

Details on this clonotype: A single base separates this from a much larger clone, so it may be a read error. This chain joins TRBV7-8 and TRBJ1-6, with D possibly matching TRBD1 (5 bases). The CDR3 is made up of 14 amino acids. From germline, CDR1 is SGHVS and CDR2 FQNEAQ. The DNA for the CDR3 is TGTGCCAGCAGCTTAGTACAGGTTAATTCACCCCTCCTCTTT. Its protein is CASSLVQVNSPLLF.

This chain links TRBV5-6 with TRBJ1-1; weak D call: TRBD1 (6 bases). V lost 7 bases and J lost 4, with 17 bases in between. The germline V gene has CDR1 SGHDT and CDR2 YYEEEE. This CDR3 is 14 amino acids long. This chain's CDR3 is CASEMRGASTEAFF. The CDR3 DNA is TGTGCCAGCGAGATGCGGGGGGCGAGCACTGAAGCTTTCTTT. Full variable domain (outside the CDR3, taken from reference TRBV5-6 and TRBJ1-1): DAGVTQSPTHLIKTRGQQVTLRCSPKSGHDTVSWYQQALGQGPQFIFQYYEEEERQRGNFPDRFSGHQFPNYSSELNVNALLLGDSALYLCASEMRGASTEAFFGQGTRLTVV.

This chain joins TRBV7-6 and TRBJ1-4; the D gene is possibly TRBD1 (5 bases). The CDR3 spans 17 residues. V lost 5 bases, J lost 3 bases, and 19 bases lay in between. Looked up from germline, CDR1 is SGHVS and CDR2 is FNYEAQ. Here the CDR3 DNA reads TGTGCCAGCAGCCCACGCTTAGCAGGGTTTTCTAATGAAAAACTGTTTTTT. Translated: CASSPRLAGFSNEKLFF. Looking up the rest from reference TRBV7-6 and TRBJ1-4 gives the full variable domain: GAGVSQSPRYKVTKRGQDVALRCDPISGHVSLYWYRQALGQGPEFLTYFNYEAQQDKSGLPNDRFSAERPEGSISTLTIQRTEQRDSAMYRCASSPRLAGFSNEKLFFGSGTQLSVL.

This chain joins TRBV6-6 and TRBJ1-5; weak D call: TRBD1 (6 bases). Trimming removed 2 bases from V and 3 bases from J, with 11 bases in between. Germline V gives CDR1 MNHNY, CDR2 SVGAGI (reference sequence). CDR3 length: 15 amino acids. CDR3 coding DNA: TGTGCCAGCAGTTACCTCGGACAGCCCAATCAGCCCCAGCATTTT. It encodes CASSYLGQPNQPQHF.

Regarding this clonotype: One end of the junction is discordant with germline, which a read error may explain. This sequence joins TRBV4-3 and TRBJ1-2, with D uncertain. The V gene's germline CDR1 is LGHNA and CDR2 YSLEER. CDR3 length: 12 amino acids. Here the CDR3 reads CASSHGSVGSAF. CDR3 coding DNA: TGCGCCAGCAGCCACGGCTCAGTGGGTTCCGCCTTC.

The rearrangement joins TRBV6-1 to TRBJ2-2; weak D call: TRBD1 (5 bases). Germline V gene data show CDR1 as MNHNS and CDR2 as SASEGT. The CDR3 totals 15 residues. Trimming left V 6 bases short and J 0 bases short, with 11 bases between. CDR3 protein: CASRSTAANTGELFF. CDR3 DNA: TGTGCCAGCAGGTCGACAGCTGCGAACACCGGGGAGCTGTTTTTT.

The chain combines TRBV2 with TRBJ2-3; 10 bases agree with TRBD1. CDR1 is SNHLY, CDR2 FYNNEI, per germline. The CDR3 is 16 residues long. The V and J ends lost 2 bases and 4 bases, in that order; junction bases with no gene match: 6. The CDR3: CASSERQGAHADTQYF. The CDR3 bases are TGTGCCAGCAGTGAAAGACAGGGGGCGCACGCAGATACGCAGTATTTT.

V and J are TRBV24-1 and TRBJ2-2; TRBD1 agrees at 7 bases. Per germline, CDR1 KGHDR and CDR2 SFDVKD. V was pared by 4 bases and J by 6 bases, with 13 bases of the junction left unmatched. This CDR3 is built from 17 residues. CDR3 DNA sequence: TGTGCCACCAGTGAGCAGACAGGGTTCCAAGGTCCCGGGGAGCTGTTTTTT. Its protein is CATSEQTGFQGPGELFF.